This TCR beta chain emerged from a study of blood T cell repertoires in COVID-19. Study background: The United States, Italy and Spain provided the acute and convalescent COVID-19 samples. The cDNA or gDNA used as material had been derived from T cells, B-cell-depleted T cells, or PBMCs.

Repertoires were generated with immunoSEQ multiplex PCR, while TCRdb's copy carries only in-frame clones and drops some. The sample consists of fewer than 250,000 clones, under 85% of them appearing once. CDR1 is LGHNT, CDR2 FRNRAP, per germline. Losses at the gene ends were 6 bases for V and 3 bases for J; bases not matched to a gene: 2. The CDR3 has 13 amino acids. This clone turned up a few times. The sequenced sample consisted of peripheral blood. The TCR originated in a human donor in a cohort sampled during active COVID-19. V and J are TRBV12-5 and TRBJ2-7; TRBD2 agrees at 10 bases. The CDR3 sequence is CASGIAGGYEQYF. The CDR3, as DNA: TGTGCTAGTGGCATAGCGGGGGGCTACGAGCAGTACTTC.